This T cell receptor beta chain was found in a study of CD8 T cells in Susac syndrome. Random hexamers served to reverse transcribe about 0.5 to 1 ug RNA. An immunoSEQ multiplex PCR generated amplified TCR beta CDR3 products spanning 54 Vbeta and 13 Jbeta. TCRdb analysed the immunoSEQ multiplex PCR reads with MiXCR anew, one entry per CDR3 protein. The sample records roughly 300,000 distinct CDR3 sequences, 80% to 90% being singletons. This clonotype was recorded once. The origin of this receptor is a human donor with multiple sclerosis. Sequences were obtained from CD8+ T cells from PBMCs.

Here the CDR3 reads CSARSGERYGYTF. For the CDR3, the DNA is TGCAGTGCTAGATCGGGGGAGAGGTATGGCTACACCTTC. The chain uses TRBV20-1 and TRBJ1-2, with D maybe TRBD1 (5 bases). Germline CDR1 DFQATT, CDR2 SNEGSKA (reference sequence). This CDR3 spans 13 amino acids. V was cut by 2 bases and J by 5 bases, with 12 bases left in between.